This T cell receptor (beta chain) was identified in a study of blood T cell repertoires in COVID-19. Study information: From T cells, B-cell-depleted T cells, or PBMCs came the material, which was cDNA or gDNA.

CDR1 is MNHEY and CDR2 is SMNVEV in the germline V gene (reference sequence). The CDR3 spans 15 residues. V was clipped by 5 bases and J by 4 bases; unmatched bases: 4. Libraries were prepared by immunoSEQ multiplex PCR; TCRdb keeps only in-frame clonotypes and omits some of them. The sample gives approximately 250,000 clones, around 90% of which show up once; around 0.92% is in the top ten. The V and J genes are TRBV27 and TRBJ2-2; 10 bases are a match to TRBD2. The sequence came from a woman in her 30s who had recovered from COVID-19. Sequenced input: PBMCs or T cells enriched from blood (not recorded which). CDR3 loop: CASSERGGRTGELFF. For the CDR3, the DNA is TGTGCCAGCAGTGAGCGGGGGGGCCGCACCGGGGAGCTGTTTTTT.